The rows below give T cell receptor beta chains drawn from one sample of a study of blood T cell repertoires in COVID-19. Method: immunoSEQ multiplex PCR; TCRdb's copy keeps in-frame clones and lacks some. Seen here are under 250,000 clones, 83% observed once, and the top ten hold about 2.5%. Sequencing was carried out using peripheral blood. The receptors come from a woman in her thirties or forties with active or convalescent COVID-19. The CDR3 runs from the conserved cysteine through the conserved F or W. The D gene is left open where the match is weak. The size entry is marked missing in some rows and otherwise reads once, few, many or a size class.

j_call v_call d_call clone_size cdr3_aa cdr3_nt
TRBJ2-3 TRBV3-1/TRBV3-2 TRBD2 - CASSQVLAGAKFRDTQYF TGTGCCAGCAGCCAGGTACTAGCGGGGGCTAAATTTCGAGATACGCAGTATTTT
TRBJ1-2 TRBV9 - few CASSARLRGYGYTF TGTGCCAGCAGCGCCCGTTTAAGAGGGTATGGCTACACCTTC
TRBJ2-1 TRBV19 - - CASSAPESSYNEQFF TGTGCCAGTAGTGCCCCAGAAAGCTCCTACAATGAGCAGTTCTTC
TRBJ2-7 TRBV29-1 - - CSVELTGQSSYEQYF TGCAGCGTTGAATTGACCGGACAGAGCTCCTACGAGCAGTACTTC
TRBJ1-2 TRBV18 TRBD1 few CASSALGTGGHGYTF TGTGCCAGCTCAGCCCTCGGGACAGGTGGCCATGGCTACACCTTC
TRBJ1-3 TRBV7-2 - - CASSPVGLAGNTIYF TGTGCCAGCAGCCCTGTCGGTTTGGCTGGAAACACCATATATTTT
TRBJ2-5 TRBV2 TRBD2 few CASSEAGGGETQYF TGTGCCAGCAGTGAGGCGGGAGGGGGTGAGACCCAGTACTTC
TRBJ2-1 TRBV7-2 - - CASSLAWRGGYNEQFF TGTGCCAGCAGCTTAGCGTGGAGGGGGGGATACAATGAGCAGTTCTTC
TRBJ2-2 TRBV6-2/TRBV6-3 TRBD2 - CASSSAGGSGELFF TGTGCCAGCAGTTCAGCGGGGGGATCCGGGGAGCTGTTTTTT
TRBJ2-1 TRBV7-9 TRBD1 - CASIARDRGYNEQFF TGTGCCAGCATCGCCCGGGACAGGGGTTACAATGAGCAGTTCTTC
TRBJ2-2 TRBV27 TRBD2 - CASRRRAGRNTGELFF TGTGCCAGCAGGCGAAGAGCGGGGAGAAACACCGGGGAGCTGTTTTTT
TRBJ1-2 TRBV7-9 TRBD1 - CASSLGTGAHYGYTF TGTGCCAGCAGCTTAGGGACAGGGGCCCATTATGGCTACACCTTC
TRBJ1-2 TRBV30 - - CAWRGHSLYGYTF TGTGCCTGGAGGGGACATTCTCTCTATGGCTACACCTTC
TRBJ2-2 TRBV6-5 TRBD1 - CASKPGQGRTGELFF TGTGCCAGCAAACCGGGACAGGGGAGGACCGGGGAGCTGTTTTTT
TRBJ1-2 TRBV28 TRBD1 - CASRPGQWTFYGYTF TGTGCCAGCAGGCCGGGACAGTGGACCTTCTATGGCTACACCTTC
TRBJ2-3 TRBV27 TRBD2 - CASRGLAGSPAQYF TGTGCCAGCAGAGGACTAGCGGGATCCCCAGCGCAGTATTTT
TRBJ1-5 TRBV4-1 TRBD1 once CASSLRTGTDHQPQHF TGCGCCAGCAGCCTTCGGACCGGGACAGACCATCAGCCCCAGCATTTT
TRBJ2-7 TRBV7-9 TRBD1 - CASSLAGRGYEQYF TGTGCCAGCAGCTTAGCGGGCAGGGGGTACGAGCAGTACTTC
TRBJ1-5 TRBV6-1 - - CASSEWGGTNQPQHF TGTGCCAGCAGTGAGTGGGGGGGCACGAATCAGCCCCAGCATTTT
TRBJ1-6 TRBV27 - - CASRGLHNSPLHF TGTGCCAGCAGGGGACTGCATAATTCACCCCTCCACTTT
TRBJ1-2 TRBV7-3 - - CASSRGGTDGYTF TGTGCCAGCAGCCGCGGAGGGACGGATGGCTACACCTTC
TRBJ1-3 TRBV24-1 TRBD1 - CATSEGGVGSGNTIYF TGTGCCACCAGTGAAGGGGGCGTCGGGTCTGGAAACACCATATATTTT
TRBJ2-1 TRBV6-5 - - CASSFGLGGYNEQFF TGTGCCAGCAGTTTTGGTCTGGGGGGCTACAATGAGCAGTTCTTC
TRBJ1-5 TRBV2 - few CASWREEINQPQHF TGTGCCAGCTGGAGGGAAGAAATTAATCAGCCCCAGCATTTT
TRBJ1-1 TRBV6-1 TRBD1 - CASSEKQGARDTEAFF TGTGCCAGCAGTGAAAAACAGGGGGCGCGGGACACTGAAGCTTTCTTT
TRBJ2-1 TRBV30 TRBD2 few CAWNPFGRVSYNEQFF TGTGCCTGGAACCCCTTTGGGAGGGTTTCGTACAATGAGCAGTTCTTC
TRBJ2-7 TRBV29-1 - - CSVEWPGSYEQYF TGCAGCGTTGAATGGCCGGGGAGCTACGAGCAGTACTTC
TRBJ2-2 TRBV28 - few CASSYSAGELFF TGTGCCAGCAGTTACTCGGCCGGGGAGCTGTTTTTT
TRBJ1-1 TRBV28 - once CASSRIWTDLNTEAFF TGTGCCAGCAGCCGAATCTGGACAGACTTGAACACTGAAGCTTTCTTT
TRBJ1-5 TRBV1 - - CTSSFRDRGTPYNQPQHF TGCACCAGCAGCTTCCGGGACAGGGGAACCCCTTACAATCAGCCCCAGCATTTT
TRBJ1-1 TRBV21-1 - - CASSKDGTEVTEAFF TGTGCCAGCAGCAAAGATGGGACAGAGGTTACTGAAGCTTTCTTT
TRBJ1-5 TRBV12-3/TRBV12-4 - - CASRYAPTGPQHF TGTGCCAGCAGGTACGCCCCCACAGGGCCCCAGCATTTT
TRBJ1-3 TRBV5-3 - - CARSSLDSGNTIYF TGTGCCAGAAGCTCGTTAGACTCTGGAAACACCATATATTTT
TRBJ1-4 TRBV4-1 - - CASSQETRGNEKLFF TGCGCCAGCAGCCAAGAGACGCGCGGTAATGAAAAACTGTTTTTT
TRBJ1-6 TRBV5-6 - - CASSLASTGNSPLHF TGTGCCAGCAGCTTGGCGTCAACAGGGAACTCACCCCTCCACTTT
TRBJ2-5 TRBV10-3 - - CAISETGQETQYF TGTGCCATCAGTGAAACAGGCCAAGAGACCCAGTACTTC